Sequencing of this T cell receptor beta chain was carried out in a study of CD8 T cells in Susac syndrome. Whole-study findings and limits: Only a relatively small number of individuals were included in the TCR sequencing and HLA analysis.

Germline lookup yields CDR1 LNHDA and CDR2 SQIVND (reference sequence). The ends were cut back, 5 bases at V and 5 bases at J, with 10 bases in the middle. The CDR3 sequence is 14 residues long. cDNA came from around 0.54 to 1 ug RNA primed by random hexamers. A multiplex approach, immunoSEQ multiplex PCR, amplified TCR beta CDR3 across 54 Vbeta and 13 Jbeta. TCRdb called the immunoSEQ multiplex PCR reads again in MiXCR, with one record for every CDR3 protein. The sample comprises hundreds of thousands of distinct CDR3 sequences, 95% of which are singletons, and about 0.08% rests with the top ten. Turning to this clonotype: The antigen is undetermined.

TCR beta was sequenced from blood CD8+ and CD4+ T cells. The study used treatment-naive patients who had stable or active relapsing-remitting disease as multiple sclerosis controls. V gene TRBV19 combines with J gene TRBJ1-6; the D gene is possibly TRBD1 (5 bases). The receptor was isolated from a human donor with multiple sclerosis. Sequenced material: CD4+ T cells from PBMCs. CDR3 nucleotide sequence: TGTGCCAGTAGTGGCAGGGTGGATAATTCACCCCTCCACTTT. Translating it yields CASSGRVDNSPLHF.